This TCR beta chain was recorded in a study of blood T cell repertoires in COVID-19. At the level of the study: T cells, B-cell-depleted T cells, or PBMCs provided the cDNA or gDNA that served as material.

Germline values: CDR1 SGHRS, CDR2 YFSETQ. V was cut by 4 bases and J by 1 base, with 17 bases left in between. This CDR3 has 16 residues. Methods used by the authors: Estimation of nucleated cell counts was performed using reference gene primer amplification. The protocol was immunoSEQ multiplex PCR, while the TCRdb copy is restricted to in-frame clones and leaves out a portion. That table gives V, J and clone size, and the DNA gave D and trimming. In the table there are about 270,000 clones, roughly nine tenths of which are singletons. The chain uses TRBV5-1 and TRBJ1-1; D unresolved. The source is a middle-aged man with active or convalescent COVID-19. What was sequenced was peripheral blood. The chain's CDR3 is CASSPGEGVRNTEAFF. The CDR3 DNA is TGCGCCAGCAGCCCCGGGGAGGGAGTACGGAACACTGAAGCTTTCTTT.